This T cell receptor (beta chain) was captured in a study of blood T cell repertoires in COVID-19. On the study more broadly: Material from acute and convalescent COVID-19 was sourced from the United States, Italy and Spain. Nucleic acid was either cDNA or gDNA, and it came from T cells, B-cell-depleted T cells, or PBMCs.

CDR1 GTSNPN and CDR2 SVGIG come from the germline V gene (reference sequence). This CDR3 contains 15 residues. V lost 4 bases, J lost 2 bases, and 5 bases stayed unmatched. Original handling: Amplifying reference gene primers gave estimates of nucleated cell counts. TCRdb's table, derived via immunoSEQ multiplex PCR, lists solely in-frame clones and lacks some. Clone size and V and J calls were adopted from that table, with D and trimming inferred from the DNA. The sample yields 120,000 or so clones, over 75% seen once. The rearrangement links TRBV30 to TRBJ1-6; TRBD1 aligns across 7 bases. The receptor's source is a woman of 80 years or more with acute or convalescent COVID-19. What was sequenced was peripheral blood. CDR3 loop: CAWNSQGAYNSPLHF. The CDR3 DNA reads TGTGCCTGGAACTCCCAGGGGGCCTATAATTCACCCCTCCACTTT.